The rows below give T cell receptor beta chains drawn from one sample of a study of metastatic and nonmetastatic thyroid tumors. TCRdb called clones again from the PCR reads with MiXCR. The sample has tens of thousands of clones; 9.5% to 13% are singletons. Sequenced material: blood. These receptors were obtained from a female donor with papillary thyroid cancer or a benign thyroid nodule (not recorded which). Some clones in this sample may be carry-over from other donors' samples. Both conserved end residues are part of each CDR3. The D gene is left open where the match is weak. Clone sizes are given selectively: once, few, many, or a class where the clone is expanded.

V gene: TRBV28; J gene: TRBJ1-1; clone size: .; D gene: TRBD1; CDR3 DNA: TGTGCAACTTGCCAGGGGGGAGAAACTGAAGCTTTCTTT; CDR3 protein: CATCQGGETEAFF
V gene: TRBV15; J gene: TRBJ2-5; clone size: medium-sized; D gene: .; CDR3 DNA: TGTGCCACCAGCAAATACGCGGGGGAGACCCAGTACTTC; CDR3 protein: CATSKYAGETQYF
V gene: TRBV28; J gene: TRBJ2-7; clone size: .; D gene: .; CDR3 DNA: TGTGCCAGCAGTAAATCGGGACACCTCTACGAGAAGTACTTC; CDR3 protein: CASSKSGHLYEKYF
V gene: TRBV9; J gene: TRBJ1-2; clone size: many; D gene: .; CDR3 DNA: TGTGCCAGCAGCGCGGAGGTCCGGGGGCTGGATGGCTACACCTTC; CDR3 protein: CASSAEVRGLDGYTF
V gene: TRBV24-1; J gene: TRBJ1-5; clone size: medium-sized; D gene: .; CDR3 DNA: TGTGCCACCAGTGAGGGACAAGGAAGTCAGCCCCAGCATTTT; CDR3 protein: CATSEGQGSQPQHF
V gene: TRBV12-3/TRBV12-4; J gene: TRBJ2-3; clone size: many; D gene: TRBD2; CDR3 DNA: TGCGCCAGCAGTCATACTAGCGGGCTCACAGATACGCAGTATTTT; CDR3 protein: CASSHTSGLTDTQYF
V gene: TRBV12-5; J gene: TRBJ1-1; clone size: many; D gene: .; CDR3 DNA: TGTGCTAGTGGTCCCACGGGAGAGAACACTGAAGCTTTCTTT; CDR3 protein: CASGPTGENTEAFF
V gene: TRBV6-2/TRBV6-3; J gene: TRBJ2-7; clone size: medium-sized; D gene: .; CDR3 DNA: TGTGCCAGTAAACCCGGGACACGAACCTACGAGCAGTACTTC; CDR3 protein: CASKPGTRTYEQYF
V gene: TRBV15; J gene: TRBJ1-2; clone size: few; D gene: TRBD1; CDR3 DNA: TGTGCCACCAGCCCCAGGGGGCTGAATGGCTACACCTTC; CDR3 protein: CATSPRGLNGYTF
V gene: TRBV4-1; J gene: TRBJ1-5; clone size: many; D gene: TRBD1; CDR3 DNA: TGCGCCAGCAGCCGAGGACAGGGCAATCAGCCCCAGCATTTT; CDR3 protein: CASSRGQGNQPQHF
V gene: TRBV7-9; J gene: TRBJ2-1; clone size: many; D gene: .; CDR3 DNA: TGTGCCAGCAGCTTAGTAGTGGGGCTATATTACAATGAGCAGTTCTTC; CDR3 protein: CASSLVVGLYYNEQFF
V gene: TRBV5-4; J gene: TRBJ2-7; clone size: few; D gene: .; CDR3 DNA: TGTGCCAGCAGCTTGAGAGGCAGTTACTACGAGCAGTACTTC; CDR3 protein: CASSLRGSYYEQYF
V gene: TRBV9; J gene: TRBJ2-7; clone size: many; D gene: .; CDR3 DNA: TGTGCCAGCAGCGTAGAATCGAGCTCCGAGCAGTACTTC; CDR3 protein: CASSVESSSEQYF
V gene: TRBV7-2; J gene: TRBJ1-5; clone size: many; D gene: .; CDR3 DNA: TGTGCCAGCAGCCAGCCCGGGGGGCCCCAGCATTTT; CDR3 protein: CASSQPGGPQHF
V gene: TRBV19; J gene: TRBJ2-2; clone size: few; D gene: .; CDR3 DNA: TGTGCCGGTAGTGTGGACGGGAGGAACACCGGGGAGCTGTTTTTT; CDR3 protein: CAGSVDGRNTGELFF
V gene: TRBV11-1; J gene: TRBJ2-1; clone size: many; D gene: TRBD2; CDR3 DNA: TGTGCCAGCAGCTTAGGGCTAGCGGGAGAACCCTACAATGAGCAGTTCTTC; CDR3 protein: CASSLGLAGEPYNEQFF
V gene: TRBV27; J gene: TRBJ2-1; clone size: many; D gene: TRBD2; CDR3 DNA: TGTGCCAGCAGTTCGCGACTAGCGGGATCCTACAATGAGCAGTTCTTC; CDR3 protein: CASSSRLAGSYNEQFF
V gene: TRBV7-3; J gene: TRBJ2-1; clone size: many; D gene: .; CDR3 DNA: TGTGCCAGCAGCTTAACCAGGCAGGGTCTGAGCTTC; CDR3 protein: CASSLTRQGLSF
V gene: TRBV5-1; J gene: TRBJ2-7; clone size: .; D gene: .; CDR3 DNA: TGCGCCAGCAGGCCCGATCAGGGACCCGACGAGCAGTACTTC; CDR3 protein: CASRPDQGPDEQYF
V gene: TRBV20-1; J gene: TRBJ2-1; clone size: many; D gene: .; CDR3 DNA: TGCAGTGCCAGTAGCCGGGACAAGCCCTACAATGAGCAGTTCTTC; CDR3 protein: CSASSRDKPYNEQFF
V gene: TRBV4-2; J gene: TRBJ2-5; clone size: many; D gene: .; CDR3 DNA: TGTGCCAGCAGCCAAAAACAGGGCAAGGAGACCCAGTACTTC; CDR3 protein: CASSQKQGKETQYF
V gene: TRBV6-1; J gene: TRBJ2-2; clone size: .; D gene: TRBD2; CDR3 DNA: TGTGCCAGCAGTCCTAGCGGGAGCGGTACCGGGGAGCTGTTTTTT; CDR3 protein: CASSPSGSGTGELFF
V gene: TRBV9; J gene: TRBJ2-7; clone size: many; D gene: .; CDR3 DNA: TGTGCCAGCAGCGGTGGCTCTTACTCCAACGAGCAGTACTTC; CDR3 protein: CASSGGSYSNEQYF